These 5 T cell receptor beta chains originate from one sample sequenced in a study of graft-versus-host responses after intestinal transplantation. Generated by immunoSEQ multiplex PCR, the TCRdb table keeps only in-frame clones and is missing some. The repertoire holds about 15,000 clones, with more than 75% as singletons. This material consisted of bone marrow, taken around 120 days after intestinal transplantation. These TCRs come from a human patient who received an intestinal transplant, so some T cells may come from the graft donor.

The rearrangement links TRBV5-4 to TRBJ2-2, with 9 bases fitting TRBD1. Germline V lookup: CDR1 SGHNT, CDR2 YYREEE (reference sequence). CDR3 length: 12 amino acids. The ends lost 4 bases at V and 11 bases at J; junction bases unmatched: 3. The CDR3 spells CASSPDRGELFF. The CDR3 DNA sequence: TGTGCCAGCAGCCCGGACAGGGGAGAGCTGTTTTTT.

V is TRBV28 and J is TRBJ1-1; 8 nucleotides agree with TRBD1. Germline-derived CDR1 and CDR2 are MDHEN and SYDVKM. V shed 5 bases, J shed 10 bases, and the junction held 9 bases outside the gene matches. The CDR3 spans 13 residues. The CDR3 bases are TGTGCCAGCAGTGAGGGACAGGCGGTAGGAGCTTTCTTT. Its protein is CASSEGQAVGAFF.

The gene calls are TRBV14 and TRBJ2-1, with 9 bases lining up with TRBD1. Germline loops: CDR1 SGHDN, CDR2 FVKESK. The J segment lost 6 bases and the V segment lost 1 base, leaving 7 bases of the junction unmatched. This CDR3 comprises 16 residues. For the CDR3, the DNA is TGTGCCAGCAGCCAAGGGAAGGGACAGGGCGCCAATGAGCAGTTCTTC. Translated: CASSQGKGQGANEQFF.

V gene TRBV4-2 combines with J gene TRBJ2-7; D may be TRBD2 (6 bases). Germline values: CDR1 LGHNA, CDR2 YNFKEQ. The length of the CDR3 is 15 residues. V lost 5 bases and J lost 7, with 21 bases in between. The CDR3 DNA reads TGTGCCAGCAGCTTGAGGGACTCTTCTGTTCGGGAGCAGTACTTC. It translates to CASSLRDSSVREQYF.

This clone occurred once. This chain uses TRBV27 with TRBJ1-1; TRBD1 is a possible D gene (5 bases). The germline CDR1 and CDR2 sequences are MNHEY and SMNVEV (reference sequence). The CDR3 is 14 amino acids. The ends were cut back, 2 bases at V and 1 base at J, with 8 bases in the middle. CDR3 amino acids: CASSLKGRNTEAFF. The CDR3 coding sequence is TGTGCCAGCAGTTTAAAGGGGCGGAACACTGAAGCTTTCTTT.